One and the same sample provided the 21 T cell receptor beta chains below, sequenced in a study of tumor-infiltrating lymphocytes in primary liver carcinoma. Germline DNA was also extracted, while the blood RNA originated from unsorted whole blood. TCR beta cDNA was prepared out of roughly 500 ng total RNA by means of a constant-region primer. A slightly modified ARM-PCR protocol with three nested multiplex PCR rounds produced these TCR beta libraries. With TRBV1-TRBV30 forward primers and a C-beta reverse primer, the first two PCR rounds were run for 10 to 11 cycles each. TCRdb fed the multiplex PCR reads into MiXCR, producing one record per CDR3 protein. The table includes about 180,000 distinct CDR3 sequences, 50% to 75% detected once. The sequencing sample was made of peripheral blood. Source of these receptors: a man in his forties with primary liver carcinoma and hepatitis B virus infection.

This chain uses TRBV5-4 with TRBJ1-3; D remains ambiguous. Trimming left V 4 bases short and J 1 base short, with 18 bases between. The CDR3 runs to 17 residues. Per germline, CDR1 SGHNT and CDR2 YYREEE (reference sequence). The CDR3 spells CASSEQTIGYSGNTIYF. CDR3 coding DNA: TGTGCCAGCAGCGAGCAGACCATAGGGTATTCTGGAAACACCATATATTTT.

Comment on this clonotype: One end of the junction does not line up with germline, which may come from a read error. The CDR3 reads CASSERGVRQGANEQLF. CDR3 DNA: TGTGCCAGCAGTGAAAGGGGGGTTCGGCAGGGGGCCAATGAGCAGCTCTTC. The chain employs TRBV6-1 and TRBJ2-1; 8 bases agree with TRBD1. Germline assignment: CDR1 MNHNS and CDR2 SASEGT. The CDR3 covers 17 residues.

This rearrangement joins TRBV10-3 to TRBJ2-7; possibly TRBD1 for D (6 bases). The length of the CDR3 is 18 residues. Trimming shortened V by 2 bases and J by 0 bases, and 20 bases separated the two germline ends. Germline V CDR1 and CDR2: ENHRY, SYGVKD. The CDR3, as DNA: TGTGCCATCAGTGAGGCGATCGGGTCGCAGGGGCTCTCCTACGAGCAGTACTTC. Its translation is CAISEAIGSQGLSYEQYF.

As to this clonotype: Its ends do not fully match the called genes, so a read error is possible. This chain connects TRBV29-1 to TRBJ2-1; D gene ambiguous. The CDR3 length is 15 residues. Per germline, CDR1 SQVTM and CDR2 ANQGSEA. The CDR3 loop is CRVEDDLGSYNEQFF. The CDR3 DNA is TGCAGGGTTGAAGATGACCTCGGCTCCTACAATGAGCAGTTCTTC.

Points on this clonotype: The CDR3 does not close with the conserved phenylalanine or tryptophan, likely indicating a read error. The CDR3 loop is CSVDQESNEQFL. In DNA form, the CDR3 reads TGCAGCGTCGATCAGGAATCCAATGAGCAGTTCCTC. V is TRBV29-1 and J is TRBJ2-1; D unclear. Germline V gene lookup returns CDR1 SQVTM and CDR2 ANQGSEA. V was cut by 6 bases and J by 6 bases, with 12 bases left in between. The CDR3 has 12 amino acids.

On this clonotype itself: It may be a read error: a sequence one base away is much more abundant. The chain combines TRBV11-2 with TRBJ2-7; 10 bases align to TRBD2. The CDR3 is made up of 13 amino acids. The ends lost 7 bases at V and 5 bases at J; junction bases unmatched: 5. Germline CDR1 reads SGHAT; CDR2 reads FQNNGV. The CDR3 protein is CASNRGLADEQYF. CDR3 nucleotide sequence: TGTGCCAGCAACAGAGGACTAGCGGACGAGCAGTACTTC.

The chain recombines TRBV10-3 with TRBJ2-2; D is tentatively TRBD1 or TRBD2 (5 bases each). The CDR3 sequence is 12 residues long. Trimming took 8 bases from V and 6 from J, leaving 10 bases between them. CDR1 is ENHRY, CDR2 SYGVKD, per germline. This CDR3 is CAIRDDSGELFF. The CDR3 nucleotides are TGTGCCATCCGGGACGACTCCGGGGAGCTGTTTTTT.

The sample holds one count of this clonotype. V and J are TRBV7-9 and TRBJ2-1; 8 nucleotides align to TRBD1. Germline V gene sequence: CDR1 SEHNR, CDR2 FQNEAQ (reference sequence). With 5 bases clipped from V and 1 base from J, the junction kept 10 bases outside the gene matches. The CDR3 is 17 amino acids. The CDR3, as DNA: TGTGCCAGCAGCCAGCGACAGGGGATTATTTCCTACAATGAGCAGTTCTTC. Its translation: CASSQRQGIISYNEQFF. The whole variable domain, filled in from reference TRBV7-9 and TRBJ2-1, reads DTGVSQNPRHKITKRGQNVTFRCDPISEHNRLYWYRQTLGQGPEFLTYFQNEAQLEKSRLLSDRFSAERPKGSFSTLEIQRTEQGDSAMYLCASSQRQGIISYNEQFFGPGTRLTVL.

The V call is TRBV6-1, the J call TRBJ2-7; the match to TRBD1 covers 7 bases. The CDR3 loop spans 13 amino acids. After removal of 5 bases from V and 6 bases from J, the junction contained 7 bases not matched to a gene. From germline, CDR1 is MNHNS and CDR2 SASEGT. The CDR3 region has the DNA TGTGCCAGCAGTATGACAGGGACCTCCGAGCAGTACTTC. Protein: CASSMTGTSEQYF.

Comments on this clonotype: A much larger clone differs from this one at a single base, so this may be a read error. The chain uses TRBV4-2 and TRBJ2-5; D call uncertain. The germline V gene has CDR1 LGHNA and CDR2 YNFKEQ. The CDR3 is made up of 15 amino acids. Trimming took 0 bases from V and 5 from J, leaving 13 bases between them. The DNA for the CDR3 is TGTGCCAGCAGCCAAGAGACGACTGCCGATGAGACCCAGTACTTC. Encoded protein: CASSQETTADETQYF.

Of note for this clonotype: It is likely a read error, because the conserved phenylalanine at the end of the CDR3 is missing. The J gene is TRBJ2-7, the V gene TRBV11-2, with unresolved D. With 10 bases removed from V and 0 bases from J, the gap between germline ends came to 13 bases. Germline assignment: CDR1 SGHAT and CDR2 FQNNGV. The CDR3 length is 13 residues. DNA of the CDR3: TGTGCCACCCGAGGTAGTGGCTCCTACGAGCAGTACCTC. It translates to CATRGSGSYEQYL.

In this sample, this clonotype turned up many times. V usage is TRBV11-2 and J usage is TRBJ1-2; no definite D call. Germline CDR1 is SGHAT and CDR2 is FQNNGV. Trimming removed 4 bases at V and 2 bases at J, with 14 bases between. CDR3 length equals 15 residues. The CDR3 loop is CASSWSGEENYGYTF. The CDR3 region has the DNA TGTGCCAGCAGCTGGTCTGGGGAGGAGAACTATGGCTACACCTTC. The full variable domain, with the rest looked up from reference TRBV11-2 and TRBJ1-2, is EAGVAQSPRYKIIEKRQSVAFWCNPISGHATLYWYQQILGQGPKLLIQFQNNGVVDDSQLPKDRFSAERLKGVDSTLKIQPAKLEDSAVYLCASSWSGEENYGYTFGSGTRLTVV.

This clonotype has just a few counts. This chain connects TRBV28 to TRBJ1-2, with D uncertain. The germline V gene has CDR1 MDHEN and CDR2 SYDVKM. The CDR3 length is 12 residues. V shed 3 bases and J shed 4 bases, with 6 bases lying between them. CDR3 bases: TGTGCCAGCAGTTTTGGCAGCTATGGCTACACCTTC. Protein sequence: CASSFGSYGYTF.

The V call is TRBV4-1, the J call TRBJ2-7; the D call may be TRBD1 or TRBD2 (5 bases each). This CDR3 region has 14 residues. Trimming removed 10 bases from V and 0 bases from J, with 16 bases in between. The germline V gene encodes CDR1 MGHRA and CDR2 YSYEKL. The CDR3 reads CAIRRGPSSYEQYF. CDR3 nucleotides: TGCGCCATCAGACGGGGACCGAGCTCCTACGAGCAGTACTTC.

The DNA of the CDR3 is TGTGCCTGGGAGTCCGGGGCGGAGGGAAACACCATATATTTT. The encoded protein is CAWESGAEGNTIYF. The V gene is TRBV30, the J gene TRBJ1-3; a possible D gene is TRBD1 (5 bases). This CDR3 comprises 14 residues. With 5 bases removed from V and 4 bases from J, the gap between germline ends came to 15 bases. From germline, CDR1 is GTSNPN and CDR2 SVGIG (reference sequence).

This clonotype was picked up one time. A clone one base away is much larger, so this may be a read error. This sequence joins TRBV6-5 and TRBJ2-1, with TRBD2 identical over 7 bases. This CDR3 comprises 15 residues. Germline loops: CDR1 MNHEY, CDR2 SVGAGI. Written as DNA, the CDR3 is TGTGCCAGCAGCTCCAGCGGGGACTCCTACAATGAGCGGTTCTTC. Protein sequence: CASSSSGDSYNERFF.

In its sample, this clonotype was seen a few times. V usage is TRBV10-3 and J usage is TRBJ1-2; 8 nucleotides line up with TRBD1. The germline gives CDR1 ENHRY, CDR2 SYGVKD. The CDR3 runs 16 residues. V trimming: 10 bases; J trimming: 4 bases; junction bases outside the gene matches: 17. The CDR3 DNA reads TGTGCCAGTCTATTCGGGACAGGCCGTATGGGCTATGGCTACACCTTC. This translates into CASLFGTGRMGYGYTF.

This clonotype was seen only a few times. V and J are TRBV12-3 or TRBV12-4 and TRBJ1-3, with D unresolved. The CDR3 spans 14 residues. V was trimmed by 7 bases and J by 6 bases, leaving 16 bases between them. CDR3 region: CASNKEPLENTIYF. As DNA, the CDR3 is TGTGCCAGCAATAAGGAGCCTTTAGAAAACACCATATATTTT.

This clonotype has a handful of counts. J is TRBJ2-7 and V is TRBV6-5, with 12 positions matching TRBD2. This CDR3 is built from 15 residues. V lost 5 bases to trimming and J lost 3 bases; unmatched junction nucleotides: 5. Germline loops: CDR1 MNHEY, CDR2 SVGAGI. The CDR3 DNA follows: TGTGCCAGCAGTCCACTAGCGGGAGGATTCTACGAGCAGTACTTC. Its translation is CASSPLAGGFYEQYF.

This chain connects TRBV6-5 to TRBJ1-2; D is unclear. Looked up from germline, CDR1 is MNHEY and CDR2 is SVGAGI. The V end was cut by 6 bases, the J end by 4 bases, with 9 bases between. There are 12 residues in the CDR3. The CDR3 region is CASSRHFYGYTF. In nucleotides, the CDR3 is TGTGCCAGCAGCAGGCACTTCTATGGCTACACCTTC.

The chain employs TRBV7-8 and TRBJ2-1; TRBD2 matches at 13 bases. Germline V gene lookup returns CDR1 SGHVS and CDR2 FQNEAQ. V dropped 5 bases and J dropped 6; count of bases not matched to a gene: 7. The length of the CDR3 is 16 residues. The CDR3 loop reads CASSVMGLAGSNEQFF. The CDR3 DNA is TGTGCCAGCAGCGTTATGGGACTAGCGGGAAGCAATGAGCAGTTCTTC.